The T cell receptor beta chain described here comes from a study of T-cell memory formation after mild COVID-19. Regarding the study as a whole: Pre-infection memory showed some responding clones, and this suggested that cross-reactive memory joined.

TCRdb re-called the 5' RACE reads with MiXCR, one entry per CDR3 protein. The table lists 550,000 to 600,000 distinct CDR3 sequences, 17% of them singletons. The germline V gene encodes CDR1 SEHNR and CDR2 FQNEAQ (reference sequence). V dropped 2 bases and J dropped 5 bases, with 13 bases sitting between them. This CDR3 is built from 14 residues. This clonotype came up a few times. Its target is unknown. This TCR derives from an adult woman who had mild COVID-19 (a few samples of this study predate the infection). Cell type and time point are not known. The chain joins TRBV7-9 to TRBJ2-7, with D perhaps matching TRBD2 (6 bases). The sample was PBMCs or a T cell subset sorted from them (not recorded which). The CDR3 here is CASSLSFGGDEQYF. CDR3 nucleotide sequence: TGTGCCAGCAGCTTAAGTTTCGGCGGGGACGAGCAGTACTTC.